A selection of T cell receptor beta chains follows, all from one sample in a study of shared clonotypes between healthy human individuals. The table came from immunoSEQ multiplex PCR; TCRdb's copy has only in-frame clones and leaves some out. The sample carries approximately 2,000,000 clones, 85% to 95% recorded once. The sample taken for sequencing was naive CD4+ T cells from PBMCs. Receptor source: a young man in good health. Some clones in this sample may be carry-over from other donors' samples. The CDR3 runs from the conserved cysteine through the conserved F or W. The D gene is left open where the match is weak. Size tells how often a clone was seen (once, few, many) or the class of an expanded clone, and some rows leave it out.

cdr3_nt: TGCGCCAGCAGCCAGAGCACCGGGACAGGGGGCTACGAGCAGTACTTC; cdr3_aa: CASSQSTGTGGYEQYF; v_call: TRBV4-3; clone_size: -; j_call: TRBJ2-7; d_call: TRBD1
cdr3_nt: TGTGCCAGCAGTTTGGTGAGCGGGAGATACGAGCAGTACTTC; cdr3_aa: CASSLVSGRYEQYF; v_call: TRBV4-2; clone_size: -; j_call: TRBJ2-7; d_call: TRBD2
cdr3_nt: TGTGCCAGCAGCGTAGGCCTAGCGGGAGCCGCAGATACGCAGTATTTT; cdr3_aa: CASSVGLAGAADTQYF; v_call: TRBV9; clone_size: -; j_call: TRBJ2-3; d_call: TRBD2
cdr3_nt: TGTGCCAGCAACCCGGGGGGTGTCACCGGGGAGCTGTTTTTT; cdr3_aa: CASNPGGVTGELFF; v_call: TRBV28; clone_size: -; j_call: TRBJ2-2; d_call: TRBD2
cdr3_nt: TGTGCCAGCAGCACTAACGGCGGTGCGAACACTGAAGCTTTCTTT; cdr3_aa: CASSTNGGANTEAFF; v_call: TRBV6-5; clone_size: -; j_call: TRBJ1-1; d_call: -
cdr3_nt: TGTGCCAGCAGCTTGGGGGTCCCCAATCAGCCCCAGCATTTT; cdr3_aa: CASSLGVPNQPQHF; v_call: TRBV5-5; clone_size: -; j_call: TRBJ1-5; d_call: -
cdr3_nt: TGCAGTGCTAACCTGAAGGGAAAACTGTTTTTT; cdr3_aa: CSANLKGKLFF; v_call: TRBV20-1; clone_size: few; j_call: TRBJ1-4; d_call: -
cdr3_nt: TGTGCCAGCTCACCAGGGACCGAAACCTACGAGCAGTACTTC; cdr3_aa: CASSPGTETYEQYF; v_call: TRBV18; clone_size: -; j_call: TRBJ2-7; d_call: -
cdr3_nt: TGTGCCAGCAGTCCGGGACTAGCGGGCCCATCAACCCAGTACTTC; cdr3_aa: CASSPGLAGPSTQYF; v_call: TRBV27; clone_size: -; j_call: TRBJ2-5; d_call: TRBD2
cdr3_nt: TGTGCCAGCAGCTTGGTGGACGCTCCCATTACGCAGTATTTT; cdr3_aa: CASSLVDAPITQYF; v_call: TRBV5-6; clone_size: -; j_call: TRBJ2-3; d_call: -
cdr3_nt: TGCGCCAGCAGCCCGGACAGACTTACTTACAATGAGCAGTTCTTC; cdr3_aa: CASSPDRLTYNEQFF; v_call: TRBV4-1; clone_size: -; j_call: TRBJ2-1; d_call: -
cdr3_nt: TGTGCCAGCAGTCTCGGGAGAAGGAACACCGGGGAGCTGTTTTTT; cdr3_aa: CASSLGRRNTGELFF; v_call: TRBV28; clone_size: -; j_call: TRBJ2-2; d_call: -
cdr3_nt: TGTGCCAGCAGCCCCTCCGGGACAGGGAGTTTCGGAGATACGCAGTATTTT; cdr3_aa: CASSPSGTGSFGDTQYF; v_call: TRBV7-3; clone_size: -; j_call: TRBJ2-3; d_call: TRBD1